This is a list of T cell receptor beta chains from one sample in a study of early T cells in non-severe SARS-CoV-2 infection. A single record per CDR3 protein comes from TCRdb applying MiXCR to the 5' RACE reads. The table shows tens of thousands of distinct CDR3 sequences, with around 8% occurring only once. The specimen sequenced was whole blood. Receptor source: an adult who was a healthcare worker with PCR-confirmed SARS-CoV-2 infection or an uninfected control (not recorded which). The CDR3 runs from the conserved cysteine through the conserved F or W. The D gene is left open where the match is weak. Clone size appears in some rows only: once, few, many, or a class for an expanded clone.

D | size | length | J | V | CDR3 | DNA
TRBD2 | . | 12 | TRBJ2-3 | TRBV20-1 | CSAVAGAQAQYF | TGCAGTGCCGTAGCGGGGGCCCAAGCGCAGTATTTT
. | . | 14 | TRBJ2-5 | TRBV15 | CATSRDGGTETQYF | TGTGCCACCAGCAGAGATGGAGGTACAGAGACCCAGTACTTC
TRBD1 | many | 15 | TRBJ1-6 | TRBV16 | CASSQSGQGISPLHF | TGTGCCAGCAGCCAATCGGGACAGGGGATTTCACCCCTCCACTTT
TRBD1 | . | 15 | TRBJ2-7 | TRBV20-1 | CSARVGGRPSYEQYF | TGCAGTGCTAGAGTAGGGGGCAGACCTTCCTACGAGCAGTACTTC
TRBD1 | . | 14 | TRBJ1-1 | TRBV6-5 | CASSAGQGGFEAFF | TGTGCCAGCAGTGCAGGACAGGGTGGTTTCGAAGCTTTCTTT
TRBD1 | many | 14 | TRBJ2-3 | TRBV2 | CASSGQGGTDTQYF | TGTGCCAGCAGTGGACAGGGTGGAACAGATACGCAGTATTTT
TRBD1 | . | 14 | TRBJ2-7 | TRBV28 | CASKRTGVSYEQYF | TGTGCCAGCAAACGGACAGGTGTATCCTACGAGCAGTACTTC
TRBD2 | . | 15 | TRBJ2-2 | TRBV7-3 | CASSEGLAGVGELFF | TGTGCCAGCAGCGAGGGACTAGCGGGAGTCGGGGAGCTGTTTTTT
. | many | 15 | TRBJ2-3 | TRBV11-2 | CASSFSGTITDTQYF | TGTGCCAGCAGCTTTAGTGGGACAATCACAGATACGCAGTATTTT
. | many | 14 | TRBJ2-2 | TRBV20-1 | CSAPDWTNTGELFF | TGCAGTGCTCCGGACTGGACGAACACCGGGGAGCTGTTTTTT
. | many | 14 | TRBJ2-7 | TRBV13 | CASSLEGAGSLQYF | TGTGCCAGCAGCTTAGAAGGGGCGGGCAGCCTGCAGTACTTC
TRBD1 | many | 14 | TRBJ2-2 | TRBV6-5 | CASRRQGATGELFF | TGTGCCAGCAGAAGACAGGGGGCCACCGGGGAGCTGTTTTTT
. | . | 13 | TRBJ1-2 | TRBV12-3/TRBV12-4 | CASSSRGAYGYTF | TGTGCCAGCAGTTCCCGAGGGGCCTATGGCTACACCTTC
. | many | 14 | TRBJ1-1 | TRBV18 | CASSSQTGGTEAFF | TGTGCCAGCTCATCTCAGACAGGAGGCACTGAAGCTTTCTTT
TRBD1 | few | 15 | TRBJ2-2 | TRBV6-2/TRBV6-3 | CASRRGTASTGELFF | TGTGCCAGCAGGAGAGGGACAGCCAGCACCGGGGAGCTGTTTTTT
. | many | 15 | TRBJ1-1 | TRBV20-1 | CSATTVGSMNTEAFF | TGCAGTGCAACGACAGTGGGCTCCATGAACACTGAAGCTTTCTTT
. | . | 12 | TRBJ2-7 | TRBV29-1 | CSAGEGYYEQYF | TGCAGCGCCGGAGAGGGATACTACGAGCAGTACTTC
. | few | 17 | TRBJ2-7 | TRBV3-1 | CASSPSRFRGRNYEQYF | TGTGCCAGCAGCCCATCAAGGTTTCGGGGGAGGAACTACGAGCAGTACTTC
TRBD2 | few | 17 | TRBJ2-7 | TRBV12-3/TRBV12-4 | CASRPEGLAGHRYEQYF | TGTGCCAGCAGACCCGAGGGACTAGCGGGCCACCGGTACGAGCAGTACTTC
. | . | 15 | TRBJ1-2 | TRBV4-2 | CASSQVQETIYGYTF | TGTGCCAGCAGCCAAGTACAAGAAACGATCTATGGCTACACCTTC
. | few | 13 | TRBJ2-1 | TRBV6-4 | CASSKTGNNEQFF | TGTGCCAGCAGTAAAACAGGGAACAATGAGCAGTTCTTC
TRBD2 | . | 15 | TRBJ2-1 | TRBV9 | CASSQTSGSVHEQFF | TGTGCCAGCAGCCAAACTAGCGGGAGTGTCCATGAGCAGTTCTTC
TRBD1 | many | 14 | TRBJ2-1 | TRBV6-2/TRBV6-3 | CASSSGQGGDEQFF | TGTGCCAGCAGTTCGGGTCAAGGGGGCGATGAGCAGTTCTTC
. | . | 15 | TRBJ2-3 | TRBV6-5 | CASRRSRSQPDTQYF | TGTGCCAGCAGAAGATCCAGATCACAGCCAGATACGCAGTATTTT
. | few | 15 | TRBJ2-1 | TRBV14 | CASSQGALFRDEQFF | TGTGCCAGCAGCCAGGGCGCACTTTTCCGTGATGAGCAGTTCTTC
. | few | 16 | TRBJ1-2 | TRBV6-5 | CASRFTQEPNNYGYTF | TGTGCCAGCAGATTTACGCAGGAGCCTAATAACTATGGCTACACCTTC
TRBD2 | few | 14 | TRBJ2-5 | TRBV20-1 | CSAQRGGNKETQYF | TGCAGTGCTCAGCGGGGGGGCAATAAGGAGACCCAGTACTTC
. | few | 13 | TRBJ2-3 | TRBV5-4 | CASRQQQTDTQYF | TGTGCCAGCAGACAACAGCAGACAGATACGCAGTATTTT
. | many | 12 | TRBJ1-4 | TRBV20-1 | CSAWGTSEKLFF | TGCAGTGCTTGGGGGACGTCGGAAAAACTGTTTTTT
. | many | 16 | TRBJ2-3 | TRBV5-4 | CASSDGGSASTDTQYF | TGTGCCAGCAGCGATGGCGGTAGCGCTAGCACAGATACGCAGTATTTT
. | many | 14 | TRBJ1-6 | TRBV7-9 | CASSLGAGQSPLHF | TGTGCCAGCAGCTTAGGTGCAGGGCAGTCACCCCTCCACTTT
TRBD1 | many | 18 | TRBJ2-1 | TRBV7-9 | CASSLAGQGPSSYNEQFF | TGTGCCAGCAGCTTAGCCGGACAGGGGCCGAGCTCCTACAATGAGCAGTTCTTC
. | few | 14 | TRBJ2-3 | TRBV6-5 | CASTNHGSFHTQYF | TGTGCCAGCACCAACCACGGCTCGTTTCATACGCAGTATTTT
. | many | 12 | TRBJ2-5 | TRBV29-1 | CSAASIRETQYF | TGCAGCGCCGCTAGCATTAGGGAGACCCAGTACTTC
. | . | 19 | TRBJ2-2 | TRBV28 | CASSSPLPIRDGNTGELFF | TGTGCCAGCAGTTCGCCACTCCCGATCAGGGACGGAAACACCGGGGAGCTGTTTTTT
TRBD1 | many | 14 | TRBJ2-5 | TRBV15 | CATSSGQGGETQYF | TGTGCCACCAGCTCGGGACAGGGAGGGGAGACCCAGTACTTC
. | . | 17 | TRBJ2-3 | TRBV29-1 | CSVLGFIGAPYTDTQYF | TGCAGCGTTCTTGGATTTATTGGGGCTCCCTACACAGATACGCAGTATTTT
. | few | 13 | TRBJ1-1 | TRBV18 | CASSGTLNTEAFF | TGTGCCAGCTCAGGGACATTGAACACTGAAGCTTTCTTT
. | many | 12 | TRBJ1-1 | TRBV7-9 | CASSSSGSVWYF | TGTGCCAGCAGCTCTTCAGGTAGCGTGTGGTACTTT
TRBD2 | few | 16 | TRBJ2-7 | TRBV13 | CASSLAASGVSYEQYF | TGTGCCAGCAGCTTAGCTGCTAGCGGGGTTTCCTACGAGCAGTACTTC
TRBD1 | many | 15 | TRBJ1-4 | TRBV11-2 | CASSDYRGRDEKLFF | TGTGCCAGCAGCGACTACAGGGGAAGAGACGAAAAACTGTTTTTT
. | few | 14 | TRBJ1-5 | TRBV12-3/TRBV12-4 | CASSRGRRNQPQHF | TGTGCCAGCAGCCGGGGACGGAGGAATCAGCCCCAGCATTTT
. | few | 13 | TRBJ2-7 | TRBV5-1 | CASTPIPEGEQYF | TGCGCCAGCACCCCTATTCCCGAGGGGGAGCAGTACTTC
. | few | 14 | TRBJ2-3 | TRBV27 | CASSRDGRTDTQYF | TGTGCCAGCAGTCGGGACGGACGGACAGATACGCAGTATTTT
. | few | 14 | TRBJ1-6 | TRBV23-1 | CASTPPRGLSPLHF | TGCGCCAGTACCCCACCGCGGGGTCTCTCACCCCTCCACTTT
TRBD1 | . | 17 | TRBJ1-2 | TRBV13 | CASSSSGTGSPNYGYTF | TGTGCCAGCAGCTCTTCCGGGACAGGGTCTCCTAACTATGGCTACACCTTC
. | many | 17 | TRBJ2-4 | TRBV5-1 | CASSLLFGRGDKNIQYF | TGCGCCAGCAGCTTGTTGTTTGGCAGGGGGGACAAAAACATTCAGTACTTC
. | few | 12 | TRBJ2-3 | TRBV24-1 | CATSDFGRRLYF | TGTGCCACCAGTGATTTCGGAAGGCGCCTGTATTTT
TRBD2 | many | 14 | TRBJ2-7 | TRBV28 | CASSLPSGNYEQYF | TGTGCCAGCAGCCTTCCTAGCGGGAACTACGAGCAGTACTTC
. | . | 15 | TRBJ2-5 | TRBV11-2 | CASSLGPLARETQYF | TGTGCCAGCAGCTTAGGACCCCTTGCCCGGGAGACCCAGTACTTC
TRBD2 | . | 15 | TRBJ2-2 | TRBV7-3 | CASSARGLVSRELFF | TGTGCCAGCAGCGCCCGGGGACTAGTCAGCCGGGAGCTGTTTTTT
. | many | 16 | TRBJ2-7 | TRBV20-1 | CSARIIGGKTQEEQYF | TGCAGTGCTAGAATAATTGGTGGGAAGACCCAAGAGGAGCAGTACTTC
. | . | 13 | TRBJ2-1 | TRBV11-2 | CASSETGYNEQFF | TGTGCCAGCAGCGAAACAGGGTACAATGAGCAGTTCTTC
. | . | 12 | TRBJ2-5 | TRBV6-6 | CASSYTSETQYF | TGTGCCAGCAGTTACACCTCGGAGACCCAGTACTTC
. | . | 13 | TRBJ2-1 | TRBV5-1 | CASSLVAGDEQFF | TGCGCCAGCAGCTTGGTTGCGGGCGATGAGCAGTTCTTC